Below, 28 T cell receptor beta chains from the same sample are listed, as sequenced in a study of control samples from healthy donors and cancer patients. TCRdb's table, derived via immunoSEQ multiplex PCR, lists solely in-frame clones and lacks some. Of approximately 110,000 clones in the sample, 83% are singletons; the top ten hold roughly 13%. Sample: blood. These receptors were obtained from a woman aged 45-59 years in good health.

Comment on this clone: Other DNA sequences in this specimen translate into the identical CDR3. J is TRBJ1-5 and V is TRBV4-3; tentative D call: TRBD1 (6 bases). Germline-derived CDR1 and CDR2 are LGHNA and YSLEER. Trimming removed 0 bases at V and 6 bases at J, with 12 bases between. The CDR3 loop spans 15 amino acids. The CDR3 sequence is CASSQESGAGQPQHF. Here the CDR3 DNA reads TGCGCCAGCAGCCAAGAGTCAGGGGCGGGTCAGCCCCAGCATTTT.

The chain couples TRBV28 to TRBJ1-6; TRBD1 is a possible D gene (5 bases). This CDR3 contains 13 residues. CDR1 and CDR2 (germline): MDHEN, SYDVKM. CDR3 in amino acids: CAGGSSYNSPLHF. In DNA form, the CDR3 reads TGTGCGGGGGGGAGCTCCTATAATTCACCCCTCCACTTT.

The rearrangement joins TRBV6-5 to TRBJ1-4, with unresolved D. The CDR3 totals 12 residues. V was pared by 5 bases and J by 8 bases, with 9 bases between. The germline CDR1 and CDR2 sequences are MNHEY and SVGAGI. The CDR3 protein is CASSLNGEKLFF. DNA for the CDR3: TGTGCCAGCAGTCTAAATGGGGAAAAACTGTTTTTT.

This clone was detected a few times. The chain has TRBV7-2 and TRBJ2-7; D may match TRBD1 or TRBD2 (6 bases each). Germline-derived CDR1 and CDR2 are SGHTA and FQGNSA. Trimming stripped 1 base from V and 3 bases from J, with 22 bases between. This CDR3 contains 18 residues. CDR3 in DNA: TGTGCCAGCAGCTTAGAGGGACGGGGGCGCTCCCGAAGCTACGAGCAGTACTTC. Translation gives CASSLEGRGRSRSYEQYF.

The gene calls are TRBV11-2 and TRBJ2-1; 7 positions match TRBD2. The CDR3 is 17 residues long. J gave up 8 bases and V 7 bases, and 20 bases lay outside the gene matches. Germline CDR1 SGHAT, CDR2 FQNNGV. This CDR3 reads CASTSLFSGPSGDEQFF. The CDR3 DNA sequence: TGTGCCAGCACCTCTCTATTTAGCGGGCCTTCCGGGGATGAGCAGTTCTTC.

The J gene is TRBJ1-5, the V gene TRBV5-6; D gene uncertain. The CDR3 covers 12 residues. Germline V lookup: CDR1 SGHDT, CDR2 YYEEEE. V gave up 1 base and J gave up 4 bases, with 3 bases separating them. CDR3 bases: TGTGCCAGCAGCTTGAGTAATCAGCCCCAGCATTTT. It translates to CASSLSNQPQHF.

This chain links TRBV6-2 or TRBV6-3 with TRBJ2-1, with 10 bases lining up with TRBD2. The CDR3 sequence is 18 residues long. V was clipped by 0 bases and J by 0 bases; unmatched bases: 5. Per germline, CDR1 MNHEY and CDR2 SVGEGT. CDR3 amino acids: CASSYSVSSGSSYNEQFF. CDR3 bases: TGTGCCAGCAGTTACTCTGTTTCTAGCGGGAGCTCCTACAATGAGCAGTTCTTC.

This sequence joins TRBV5-5 and TRBJ2-6, with TRBD1 identical over 9 bases. Trimming at V came to 0 bases and at J to 0 bases, leaving 10 bases not matched to a gene. This CDR3 spans 20 amino acids. Per germline, CDR1 SGHKS and CDR2 YYEKEE (reference sequence). This chain's CDR3 is CASSLVFRDRVLSGANVLTF. CDR3 in DNA: TGTGCCAGCAGCTTGGTATTCCGGGACAGGGTACTCTCTGGGGCCAACGTCCTGACTTTC.

This clone occurred a few times. The CDR3 spells CASRDTSNYGYTF. The CDR3 DNA reads TGTGCCAGCAGAGACACATCTAACTATGGCTACACCTTC. V usage is TRBV2 and J usage is TRBJ1-2, with D hard to call. V gave up 6 bases and J gave up 0 bases, with 8 bases separating them. CDR1 SNHLY and CDR2 FYNNEI come from the germline V gene. The CDR3 is 13 amino acids.

The rearrangement uses TRBV24-1 and TRBJ2-7, with 11 bases that match TRBD1. There are 15 residues in the CDR3. The germline V gene has CDR1 KGHDR and CDR2 SFDVKD. Unmatched junction bases numbered 9, after V lost 9 bases and J lost 3 bases. The CDR3 coding sequence is TGTGCCACCGCCACCTCCGGGACAGGGGGCTACGAGCAGTACTTC. Its protein product is CATATSGTGGYEQYF.

The J gene is TRBJ1-5, the V gene TRBV30; 7 bases are a match to TRBD1. Trimming cost V 4 bases and J 2 bases; bases outside gene matches: 5. CDR3 length equals 14 residues. The germline V gene has CDR1 GTSNPN and CDR2 SVGIG (reference sequence). The CDR3 bases are TGTGCCTGGAAGGGGGGGACAGGCAATCAGCCCCAGCATTTT. This gives the protein CAWKGGTGNQPQHF.

The chain is built from TRBV29-1 and TRBJ1-6; TRBD1 aligns across 8 bases. The CDR3 loop spans 15 amino acids. The J segment lost 7 bases and the V segment lost 6 bases, leaving 11 bases of the junction unmatched. Per the germline V gene, CDR1 is SQVTM and CDR2 is ANQGSEA. As DNA, the CDR3 is TGCAGCGTCAAGGCGTCGGACAGGGAAAATTCACCCCTCCACTTT. Translation: CSVKASDRENSPLHF.

The rearrangement links TRBV11-3 to TRBJ2-7, with D tentatively TRBD2 (5 bases). V dropped 0 bases and J dropped 3 bases, with 6 bases sitting between them. There are 13 residues in the CDR3. Germline V gene lookup returns CDR1 SGHNT and CDR2 YENEEA. The CDR3 coding sequence is TGTGCCAGCAGCTTAGAGAGCGGCTACGAGCAGTACTTC. As protein: CASSLESGYEQYF.

The chain has TRBV7-8 and TRBJ1-6; D gene unclear. Germline V gives CDR1 SGHVS, CDR2 FQNEAQ. The length of the CDR3 is 13 residues. V was pared by 5 bases and J by 7 bases, with 9 bases between. This chain's CDR3 is CASSPGGNSPLHF. The CDR3 DNA sequence: TGTGCCAGCAGCCCAGGCGGGAATTCACCCCTCCACTTT.

This chain joins TRBV4-2 and TRBJ1-2; D is ambiguous. The germline gives CDR1 LGHNA, CDR2 YNFKEQ. Trimming removed 0 bases at V and 3 bases at J, with 20 bases between. CDR3 length: 18 residues. The CDR3 sequence: CASSQERSLEGSDYGYTF. The CDR3 DNA reads TGTGCCAGCAGCCAAGAACGGTCTTTAGAAGGCAGCGACTATGGCTACACCTTC.

V is TRBV7-3 and J is TRBJ1-2; D is undetermined. V gave up 2 bases and J gave up 0 bases, with 13 bases separating them. Germline values: CDR1 SGHTA, CDR2 FQGTGA. This CDR3 has 16 residues. CDR3 loop: CASSLDGGATNYGYTF. In DNA, the CDR3 is TGTGCCAGCAGCTTAGATGGCGGCGCAACTAACTATGGCTACACCTTC. Looking up the rest from reference TRBV7-3 and TRBJ1-2 gives the full variable domain: GAGVSQTPSNKVTEKGKYVELRCDPISGHTALYWYRQSLGQGPEFLIYFQGTGAADDSGLPNDRFFAVRPEGSVSTLKIQRTERGDSAVYLCASSLDGGATNYGYTFGSGTRLTVV.

This chain uses TRBV5-1 with TRBJ2-3; D is uncertain. Germline V gives CDR1 SGHRS, CDR2 YFSETQ. V shed 0 bases and J shed 6 bases, with 8 bases lying between them. This CDR3 is 13 amino acids long. The CDR3 DNA follows: TGCGCCAGCAGCTTGGAAATAGCCGATACGCAGTATTTT. Translated, it gives CASSLEIADTQYF.

This clone appeared once. Written as DNA, the CDR3 is TGTGCCTGGACCCCGCCGGGACAGGGGGCCTATGGCTACACCTTC. Its protein product is CAWTPPGQGAYGYTF. The V gene is TRBV30, the J gene TRBJ1-2; 12 positions agree with TRBD1. The trim removed 4 bases at V and 4 bases at J, leaving 7 bases unmatched. The CDR3 is 15 amino acids. Germline values: CDR1 GTSNPN, CDR2 SVGIG (reference sequence).

This chain connects TRBV7-8 to TRBJ2-3; 8 positions match TRBD1. Germline V gene lookup returns CDR1 SGHVS and CDR2 FQNEAQ. The CDR3 runs to 16 residues. Trimming at V came to 5 bases and at J to 0 bases, leaving 7 bases not matched to a gene. The DNA for the CDR3 is TGTGCCAGCAGCCCGAGGACAGGGACGAGCACAGATACGCAGTATTTT. Amino acid sequence: CASSPRTGTSTDTQYF.

The chain is built from TRBV14 and TRBJ1-2, with D unclear. Between the trimmed V and J ends, which lost 4 bases and 2 bases, there was a span of 17 bases. This CDR3 region has 16 residues. CDR1 SGHDN and CDR2 FVKESK come from the germline V gene. CDR3 sequence (DNA): TGTGCCAGCAGCCCTACAACGACTCTCACCAACTATGGCTACACCTTC. Protein sequence: CASSPTTTLTNYGYTF.

This clone was counted once. CDR3 loop: CASSYQTGGYTF. The CDR3 DNA sequence: TGTGCCAGCAGCTACCAGACTGGGGGCTACACCTTC. The rearrangement joins TRBV4-2 to TRBJ1-2; D gene ambiguous. This CDR3 spans 12 amino acids. V lost 5 bases and J 8 bases, leaving 12 bases between the germline ends. Germline-derived CDR1 and CDR2 are LGHNA and YNFKEQ.

V gene TRBV28 combines with J gene TRBJ2-7; TRBD1 matches at 7 bases. After removal of 7 bases from V and 2 bases from J, the junction contained 8 bases not matched to a gene. Germline CDR1 is MDHEN and CDR2 is SYDVKM. This CDR3 comprises 14 residues. Here the CDR3 DNA reads TGTGCCAGCACCCTTACAGGGGCGCCCTACGAGCAGTACTTC. This codes for CASTLTGAPYEQYF. Drawing the rest from reference TRBV28 and TRBJ2-7, the complete variable domain is DVKVTQSSRYLVKRTGEKVFLECVQDMDHENMFWYRQDPGLGLRLIYFSYDVKMKEKGDIPEGYSVSREKKERFSLILESASTNQTSMYLCASTLTGAPYEQYFGPGTRLTVT.

This clone was seen only a few times. The chain links TRBV5-4 to TRBJ1-1; D call uncertain. Trimming cost V 2 bases and J 5 bases, with 13 bases left between them. This CDR3 is 14 amino acids long. CDR1 SGHNT and CDR2 YYREEE come from the germline V gene (reference sequence). The CDR3 DNA is TGTGCCAGCAGCTTTGGGCGATCGGGAACTGAAGCTTTCTTT. Translation gives CASSFGRSGTEAFF.

The chain uses TRBV19 and TRBJ2-1; the D is unclear. CDR3 length equals 13 residues. The germline V and J ends were trimmed by 5 bases and 4 bases, with 9 bases remaining between them. The germline CDR1 and CDR2 sequences are LNHDA and SQIVND (reference sequence). CDR3 in amino acids: CASSERQYNEQFF. DNA for the CDR3: TGTGCCAGTAGTGAAAGACAATACAATGAGCAGTTCTTC.

V and J are TRBV4-3 and TRBJ2-3; 8 bases match TRBD2. Germline-derived CDR1 and CDR2 are LGHNA and YSLEER. CDR3 size: 16 residues. V gave up 4 bases and J gave up 2 bases; unmatched junction bases: 8. In nucleotides, the CDR3 is TGCGCCAGCAGCCCCACATTTAGCGGGGTCACAGATACGCAGTATTTT. It yields the protein CASSPTFSGVTDTQYF.

The chain joins TRBV19 to TRBJ1-6, with D possibly being TRBD1 (6 bases). Germline V gene data show CDR1 as LNHDA and CDR2 as SQIVND (reference sequence). Deletions cut 7 bases from V and 9 bases from J, with 13 bases between. The length of the CDR3 is 13 residues. The CDR3 DNA is TGTGCCAGTAAGCACAGGGACGGTTCACCCCTCCACTTT. As protein: CASKHRDGSPLHF.

The rearrangement joins TRBV7-9 to TRBJ1-4; D is possibly TRBD1 (6 bases). The germline gives CDR1 SEHNR, CDR2 FQNEAQ (reference sequence). The CDR3 is 15 amino acids. Trimming shortened V by 1 base and J by 2 bases, and 8 bases separated the two germline ends. The CDR3 reads CASSLDGGTNEKLFF. For the CDR3, the DNA is TGTGCCAGCAGCTTAGACGGGGGCACTAATGAAAAACTGTTTTTT.

The rearrangement uses TRBV19 and TRBJ2-2, with D perhaps matching TRBD2 (5 bases). Germline-derived CDR1 and CDR2 are LNHDA and SQIVND (reference sequence). V lost 5 bases to trimming and J lost 4 bases, with 29 bases between them. This CDR3 is built from 20 residues. CDR3 sequence: CASSPRRINPAFPGTGELFF. CDR3 nucleotides: TGTGCCAGTAGTCCTCGGAGGATTAATCCGGCTTTTCCCGGCACCGGGGAGCTGTTTTTT.